A selection of T cell receptor beta chains follows, all from one sample in a study of CD8 T cells in Susac syndrome. TCRdb reanalysed the immunoSEQ multiplex PCR reads using MiXCR and keeps one entry per CDR3 protein. The sample records about 150,000 distinct CDR3 sequences, approximately 94% being singletons. Specimen: CD8+ T cells from PBMCs. These receptors were taken from a human donor with multiple sclerosis. Both conserved end residues are part of each CDR3.

v_call | cdr3_aa
TRBV20-1 | CSARDDYGYTF
TRBV13 | CASSPRTRQETQYF
TRBV7-8 | CASSFSRGLAKNIQYF
TRBV4-2 | CASSQETGNWETQYF
TRBV20-1 | CSARGTRGGAKYEQYF
TRBV9 | CASSVTGNGYTF
TRBV30 | CALRNTGELFF
TRBV27 | CASSTYRTGLSYEQYF
TRBV29-1 | CSVEMGAKAFF
TRBV29-1 | CSVGDRVEQYF
TRBV28 | CASSLGAIEETQYF
TRBV6-2/TRBV6-3 | CASSPLARTELFF
TRBV6-5 | CASSYTWDSRTDTQYF
TRBV9 | CASSPTGGTNEKLFF
TRBV13 | CASSFRSKEGKLFF
TRBV9 | CASSSGTTDTQYF